This T cell receptor beta chain was retrieved from a study of glioma-infiltrating T cells (dated by TCRdb to about 2016). Notes on the research overall: Glioma tissue, non-neoplastic brain tissue and matched peripheral blood mononuclear cells were used as sources from which TCR alpha- and beta-chain repertoires were sequenced. To measure how far tissue and blood T-cell populations diverged, each tissue-infiltrating repertoire was compared against the peripheral blood repertoire of the same patient. The paired cohort comprised three low-grade glioma patients, about 8 primary glioblastoma patients and three non-glioma patients contributing non-neoplastic brain tissue. Points the paper makes about the study in general: Group comparisons rested on small numbers: three non-neoplastic, three low-grade glioma and under ten glioblastoma patients. Very few CDR3 sequences were found to be shared between tissue and blood, and this scarcity was attributed to high CDR3 diversity and limited sampling. VJ-independent divergence between tissue and blood was lower than expected in non-neoplastic patients but higher than expected in all gliomas, particularly low-grade gliomas.

Many counts were recorded for this clonotype. No cognate antigen has been identified for it. Base qualities are missing; no much larger clone stands one base away. TCR alpha and beta CDR3 regions were amplified with the iRepertoire nested amplicon-rescue multiplex PCR (arm-PCR) platform from RNA. One-step reverse transcription and amplification used about 95-400 ng of tissue mRNA or PBMC total RNA as input. Following bead purification, Illumina adapters were added by a secondary multiplex PCR, and the libraries were gel-purified between 200 and 400 bp. Demultiplexing relied on internal 6-nucleotide barcodes carried by the libraries. The libraries were sequenced on an Illumina MiSeq using 2x220 or 2x250 nucleotide paired-end reads. Per the original workflow: FLASH 1.2.11 was used to merge paired reads, and BWA-MEM then aligned the reads to the GRCh37 human genome before TRA and TRB reads were extracted. V and J assignment used an IMGT-derived reference of cassette sequences and CDR3 motifs that included pseudogenes. Three-frame translation of reads was performed, and productive CDR3s were defined as those with a C...FGXG motif and no stop codons. A clonotype was defined as a unique combination of a V-J cassette pair and a CDR3 amino acid sequence. Hamming distance filtering was applied to reads, with thresholds set by the sequence error rate of each sample in mapped regions. TCRdb passed the public sequencing reads through fastp at Q25 and MiXCR, retaining productive beta sequences. Rows matching on CDR3 protein sequence are summarized as one entry with the most common DNA and genes. Here the V and J calls rest on TCRdb's processing, not on the authors' analysis. Counted in this sample were 100,000 to 150,000 distinct CDR3 sequences; roughly 25% of them appeared once. The ten biggest clones cover approximately 16% of the sample.

A distance of 12 bases separates the germline ends of V and J, which lose 0 bases and 1 base respectively. Including the terminal cysteine and phenylalanine, the CDR3 comprises 16 residues. Only the CDR3 region is kept as DNA, spanning 48 bases read in frame from base 1. CDR1 and CDR2 (SGDLS, YYNGEE) derive from the germline V gene. The rearrangement combines TRBV9 with TRBJ2-3, with TRBD2 as a weak D call on 6 bases. The specimen sequenced was glioma tissue, nonneoplastic brain tissue, or PBMCs (not recorded which). This TCR came from a human donor with low-grade glioma or glioblastoma, undergoing nonglioma brain surgery, or in good health (not recorded which). DNA sequence: TGTGCCAGCAGCGTAGGAACTAGCTCGCGCACAGATACGCAGTATTTT. This is translated as CASSVGTSSRTDTQYF.